The subject of this entry is one T cell receptor (beta chain). This clonotype was found many times. No cognate antigen has been identified for it. Base qualities are not at hand, and no much larger clone is one base apart. The data were taken from a study of human T cells and chemical hapten exposure (TCRdb year 2021). About the full investigation: For sensitization, 2% DPC in acetone was applied to an approximately 2 cm by approximately 2 cm area of upper inner arm skin. Throughout the approximately 22-week study period, patients were also given weekly therapeutic DPC doses on the scalp. Patch testing on the upper back used Finn chambers containing 0.01% DPC, with scoring done after 6 days according to International Contact Dermatitis Research Group standards. Alopecia areata with under or over 50% scalp involvement, alopecia totalis and alopecia universalis were represented in the patient cohort, which was mostly female. Libraries were combined into a pool for sequencing, and differences in TCR yield between samples came mainly from small differences in library volumes within the pool. In alopecia patients, the study followed how the peripheral blood TCR repertoire changed in vivo over primary and secondary sensitization to diphenylcyclopropenone (DPC), a hapten. Patient blood was sampled pre-sensitization (week 0) and at 2, 6 and about 24 weeks after DPC sensitization. For TCR sequencing, blood came from some 31 alopecia patients at anywhere from one to four time points (pre-sensitization, 2, 6 and 24 weeks).

The library came from RACE. Reads for this sample came from a NextSeq 500. During library preparation, unique molecular identifiers were attached to individual cDNA molecules so that TCRs could be counted quantitatively and reproducibly. For every blood RNA sample, sequencing covered both the TCR alpha and TCR beta chains. The study's own analysis went as follows. Samples had a median of roughly 91,000 TCRs, with a range from roughly 20,000 to 690,600. The Decombinator software suite was used to annotate V, J and CDR3 in the TCR reads. Every sample was subsampled to the same number of TCRs (28,000) for the PS versus PT1 abundance plots. Expanded TCRs were defined as absent before sensitization and observed at least eight times at the 2-week time point. TCRdb ran its own pipeline on the public reads, namely fastp trimming at Q25 and MiXCR clone calling, and kept in-frame beta chains. Rows are combined by CDR3 protein, so each entry shows the most common genes and DNA. The V and J calls were determined by TCRdb, not by the authors. The sample records about 380,000 distinct CDR3 sequences, about 5.1% of which are singletons. Around 2.6% of the sample is in the top ten clones.

The time point label of this sample denotes: pre-sensitization, week 0. In the paper's terms, the treatment or condition label means: therapeutic diphenylcyclopropenone sensitization with weekly scalp DPC. At every patch-test visit, the blood draw took place before the patch test was put on. Patients were eligible if aged 18 to 70, diagnosed with alopecia and judged suitable for DPC therapy, and pregnant patients were excluded. Total RNA was extracted from unfractionated whole blood collected in Tempus Blood RNA tubes. Taken from the germline V gene (reference sequence), the CDR1 and CDR2 loops are LGHDT and YNNKEL. Trimmed from V: 2 bases; trimmed from J: 3 bases; junction bases lacking a gene match: 1. Spanning cysteine to phenylalanine, the CDR3 consists of 14 amino acids. Only the CDR3 DNA stays, 42 bases, in frame from base 1. Results and caveats for the whole study, not just this receptor: DPC sensitization did not change how many TCRs were above 1 in 1000 frequency, and no evidence was found of alterations in global repertoire structure. Significantly more large CDR3 similarity clusters were formed by expanded TCRs than by pre-sensitization or healthy control sets, consistent with antigen-driven responses. After repeated subsampling, changes were observed in the strength of the expansion versus patch-test correlation and in the threshold at which the correlation became significant. A positive correlation was found between the number of PT1 expanded TCRs and patch test score, with significance reached at thresholds 8, 16 and 32 but not 4. All patients had alopecia, a presumed autoimmune disease, so their immune response might differ from that of healthy individuals.

The chain joins TRBV3-1 to TRBJ2-7; 10 nucleotides in the junction match TRBD2. Sequences were derived from whole blood, sampled in connection with sensitization to the hapten diphenylcyclopropenone (DPC). The TCR comes from a woman aged 50 to 60 with alopecia areata. Some clones in this sample may be carry-over from other donors' samples. The CDR3 region has the sequence CASSQLAGVYEQYF. The DNA sequence follows: TGTGCCAGCAGCCAACTAGCGGGAGTCTACGAGCAGTACTTC.